The T cell receptor (beta chain) under discussion was sequenced for a study of cytotoxic CD8 clonotypes in ibrutinib-treated CLL. CDR1 is MNHEY and CDR2 is SVGAGI in the germline V gene. CDR3 length: 15 residues. After removal of 2 bases from V and 8 bases from J, the junction contained 6 bases not matched to a gene. Repertoires were generated with immunoSEQ multiplex PCR, while TCRdb's copy carries only in-frame clones and drops some. The sample has over 20,000 clones, roughly four fifths seen once; the top ten hold about 7.2%. V and J are TRBV6-5 and TRBJ1-4; TRBD1 agrees at 9 bases. Source: PBMCs, taken before ibrutinib treatment. The receptor was derived from a human donor with chronic lymphocytic leukemia. The CDR3 loop reads CASSYTGTGQEKLFF. In DNA form, the CDR3 reads TGTGCCAGCAGTTACACCGGGACAGGGCAGGAAAAACTGTTTTTT.